This T cell receptor beta chain was identified during a study of CD8 T cells in ankylosing spondylitis. To note about this clonotype: Its antigen is undetermined.

General observations from the study: Within peripheral blood, clones linked to disease were CD8+ and relatively rare. Significantly higher representation of disease-linked clones was reported for matched ankylosing spondylitis synovial fluid. Fewer than ten highly homologous variants made up a TCR beta motif that seemed to typify ankylosing spondylitis blood.

TCRdb used MiXCR to reprocess the 5' RACE reads, holding one entry per CDR3 protein. Here the sample spans over 700,000 distinct CDR3 sequences, 19% being singletons. This clonotype was sampled from a male donor with ankylosing spondylitis. The specimen sequenced was blood, either unsorted or a sorted T cell fraction (not recorded which).

In DNA form, the CDR3 reads TGTGCCAGCAGTTACTCTGGGATTGCAGTCTATGGCTACACCTTC. Encoded protein: CASSYSGIAVYGYTF. V is TRBV6-5 and J is TRBJ1-2; D is ambiguous. Germline V CDR1 and CDR2: MNHEY, SVGAGI. Deletions cut 0 bases from V and 4 bases from J, with 12 bases between. The length of the CDR3 is 15 residues.